Each of the 28 T cell receptor beta chains below was sequenced from the same sample in a study of cytomegalovirus exposure and HLA in healthy donors. It was with 60 Vbeta and 13 Jbeta primers that the PCR ran. This table comes from immunoSEQ multiplex PCR, and its TCRdb copy is limited to in-frame clones, with some not included. The repertoire holds about 210,000 clones, 80% to 90% seen once, with 0.31% in the top ten. Sequenced material: PBMCs. The source of these receptors is a woman aged 25 to 39 in good health and CMV-seronegative.

The chain joins TRBV5-4 to TRBJ1-6; a possible D gene is TRBD1 (5 bases). This CDR3 region has 17 residues. Germline assignment: CDR1 SGHNT and CDR2 YYREEE (reference sequence). V lost 3 bases and J lost 7, with 20 bases in between. The CDR3 nucleotides read TGTGCCAGCAGCTCCGGAGGGCCGGGACGGGGAAATTCACCCCTCCACTTT. Translated, it gives CASSSGGPGRGNSPLHF.

This clone was seen only once. V is TRBV9 and J is TRBJ2-3, with D possibly being TRBD1 (6 bases). The germline V gene encodes CDR1 SGDLS and CDR2 YYNGEE. Trimming pared 3 bases from V and 4 bases from J, leaving 12 bases between. The CDR3 contains 14 residues. CDR3 DNA sequence: TGTGCCAGCAGCGAGGCTCCAGGGGCAGATACGCAGTATTTT. Amino acid sequence: CASSEAPGADTQYF.

The chain recombines TRBV7-3 with TRBJ2-1; D is possibly TRBD2 (5 bases). CDR1 SGHTA and CDR2 FQGTGA come from the germline V gene. The CDR3 is 15 amino acids. V was shortened by 0 bases and J by 6 bases, with 12 bases between the two germline ends. CDR3 DNA sequence: TGTGCCAGCAGCTTAACGGGCGGCGGAGGCAATGAGCAGTTCTTC. It specifies CASSLTGGGGNEQFF.

The chain has TRBV28 and TRBJ2-7; TRBD1 might be the D (5 bases). The CDR3 loop spans 15 amino acids. Germline assignment: CDR1 MDHEN and CDR2 SYDVKM. The V gene lost 5 bases and the J gene lost 4 bases, with 18 bases spanning the gap. The CDR3 DNA reads as TGTGCCAGCAGTCCCCCAGGGATGTATCAATACGAGCAGTACTTC. It encodes CASSPPGMYQYEQYF.

This chain connects TRBV5-1 to TRBJ1-1; TRBD1 aligns across 8 bases. Losses at the gene ends were 6 bases for V and 4 bases for J; bases not matched to a gene: 11. CDR1 and CDR2 from the germline V gene are SGHRS and YFSETQ. CDR3 size: 15 residues. The CDR3 bases are TGCGCCAGCACAGGAACGACGGGGACAGGCACTGAAGCTTTCTTT. Its protein product is CASTGTTGTGTEAFF.

The table lists this clone with a few counts. The chain links TRBV9 to TRBJ2-5; D might be TRBD2 (5 bases). The CDR3 runs to 13 residues. Trimming removed 6 bases at V and 5 bases at J, with 14 bases between. The germline V gene encodes CDR1 SGDLS and CDR2 YYNGEE. The CDR3 DNA reads as TGTGCCAGCAATACGGGGTCGGGGGAGACCCAGTACTTC. Translation gives CASNTGSGETQYF.

A single count supports this clone. The chain couples TRBV19 to TRBJ1-5; 7 nucleotides match TRBD1. The CDR3 spans 15 residues. J was trimmed by 1 base and V by 5 bases; bases with no gene match: 5. Germline V gene sequence: CDR1 LNHDA, CDR2 SQIVND (reference sequence). CDR3 protein: CASSDRAGSNQPQHF. The CDR3 DNA sequence: TGTGCCAGTAGTGACAGGGCAGGGAGCAATCAGCCCCAGCATTTT.

This clone was picked up a small number of times. This rearrangement joins TRBV11-2 to TRBJ2-7; 9 bases line up with TRBD2. The CDR3 has 15 residues. The germline V gene has CDR1 SGHAT and CDR2 FQNNGV. Trimming removed 3 bases from V and 5 bases from J; junction bases left unmatched: 8. The CDR3 bases are TGTGCCAGCAGCTTTTCCCCTAGCGGGACCCACGAGCAGTACTTC. The encoded protein is CASSFSPSGTHEQYF.

Details on this clone: The same CDR3 is also encoded by other DNA sequences in this sample. The gene calls are TRBV6-1 and TRBJ2-7; possible D gene TRBD1, 6 bases. The CDR3 is 14 amino acids. Germline-derived CDR1 and CDR2 are MNHNS and SASEGT. With 4 bases removed from V and 3 bases from J, the gap between germline ends came to 13 bases. CDR3 protein: CASSVRDTSYEQYF. DNA of the CDR3: TGTGCCAGCAGTGTCCGGGACACAAGCTACGAGCAGTACTTC.

This clone was seen a single time. Relative to the germline gene, one junction end is altered; a read error may explain this. The genes are TRBV7-7 and TRBJ2-2, with D possibly being TRBD1 (5 bases). The germline V gene has CDR1 SSHAT and CDR2 FNYEAQ (reference sequence). The length of the CDR3 is 15 residues. CDR3 amino acids: CASSSLQGEPGELFF. The CDR3 DNA sequence: TGTGCTAGCAGCTCACTGCAGGGTGAGCCCGGGGAGCTGTTTTTT.

The chain has TRBV19 and TRBJ2-6, with 8 bases that match TRBD1. J was trimmed by 1 base and V by 6 bases; bases with no gene match: 2. From germline, CDR1 is LNHDA and CDR2 SQIVND (reference sequence). This CDR3 spans 15 amino acids. The chain's CDR3 is CASSRTGSGANVLTF. CDR3 sequence (DNA): TGTGCCAGTAGCCGGACAGGGTCTGGGGCCAACGTCCTGACTTTC.

Regarding this clone: A read error may produce the germline difference seen at one junction end. The chain combines TRBV7-7 with TRBJ2-5, with 7 bases matching TRBD2. In germline, CDR1 is SSHAT, CDR2 FNYEAQ (reference sequence). CDR3 length equals 14 residues. CDR3 residues: CASSGAGRQETQYF. CDR3 DNA: TGTGCTAGCAGCGGGGCGGGAAGACAAGAGACCCAGTACTTC.

There are a few counts of this clone. Here the CDR3 DNA reads TGTGCCAGCAGCTTTACAGGGATAGGAACCGGGGAGCTGTTTTTT. Its translation is CASSFTGIGTGELFF. The rearrangement uses TRBV7-9 and TRBJ2-2; tentative D call: TRBD1 (6 bases). The germline gives CDR1 SEHNR, CDR2 FQNEAQ (reference sequence). The germline V and J ends were trimmed by 3 bases and 5 bases, with 13 bases remaining between them. This CDR3 has 15 residues.

The chain is built from TRBV5-1 and TRBJ2-5; a possible D gene is TRBD1 (6 bases). The CDR3 is 16 amino acids. V lost 5 bases and J lost 2, with 19 bases in between. Germline assignment: CDR1 SGHRS and CDR2 YFSETQ. The DNA for the CDR3 is TGCGCCAGCAGTCGAGATAACAGGGTTGGTCAAGAGACCCAGTACTTC. Encoded protein: CASSRDNRVGQETQYF.

The chain uses TRBV19 and TRBJ2-1, with a possible D match to TRBD2 (5 bases). The CDR3 totals 12 residues. Germline values: CDR1 LNHDA, CDR2 SQIVND (reference sequence). V lost 6 bases to trimming and J lost 13 bases, with 16 bases between them. CDR3 region: CASSGDYSYQFF. The CDR3 bases are TGTGCCAGTAGCGGGGATTATTCCTACCAGTTCTTC.

The V gene is TRBV10-3, the J gene TRBJ1-2, with unresolved D. The CDR3 covers 12 residues. V was trimmed by 11 bases and J by 3 bases, leaving 13 bases between them. Germline V CDR1 and CDR2: ENHRY, SYGVKD. The CDR3 here is CASRGFDYGYTF. The CDR3 bases are TGTGCCTCGCGGGGTTTCGACTATGGCTACACCTTC.

This clone was detected a few times. The J gene is TRBJ2-7, the V gene TRBV2, with 8 bases identical to TRBD1. The CDR3 consists of 13 residues. Germline V lookup: CDR1 SNHLY, CDR2 FYNNEI. Trimming at V came to 5 bases and at J to 6 bases, leaving 6 bases not matched to a gene. The CDR3 DNA is TGTGCCAGCAGTACGGACAGGGCTGGCGAGCAGTACTTC. The encoded protein is CASSTDRAGEQYF.

The chain uses TRBV4-2 and TRBJ2-2; TRBD1 aligns across 11 bases. There are 16 residues in the CDR3. The germline V gene has CDR1 LGHNA and CDR2 YNFKEQ. Trimming removed 4 bases from V and 4 bases from J; junction bases left unmatched: 5. DNA of the CDR3: TGTGCCAGCAGCCCCCTCGGGACAGGGGGCACCGGGGAGCTGTTTTTT. Its protein product is CASSPLGTGGTGELFF.

This chain links TRBV25-1 with TRBJ2-5; tentatively, D is TRBD1 (5 bases). CDR3 size: 13 residues. Germline V gene data show CDR1 as MGHDK and CDR2 as SYGVNS. The V gene lost 2 bases and the J gene lost 2 bases, with 6 bases spanning the gap. CDR3: CASSERGQETQYF. CDR3 DNA sequence: TGTGCCAGCAGTGAAAGGGGACAAGAGACCCAGTACTTC. The full variable domain, rest sourced from reference TRBV25-1 and TRBJ2-5, is EADIYQTPRYLVIGTGKKITLECSQTMGHDKMYWYQQDPGMELHLIHYSYGVNSTEKGDLSSESTVSRIRTEHFPLTLESARPSHTSQYLCASSERGQETQYFGPGTRLLVL.

The chain employs TRBV27 and TRBJ2-3, with D unclear. Trimming took 7 bases from V and 2 from J, leaving 13 bases between them. This CDR3 comprises 14 residues. Germline V CDR1 and CDR2: MNHEY, SMNVEV (reference sequence). CDR3 DNA sequence: TGTGCCAGCACCGAGGCTCCCCACACAGATACGCAGTATTTT. It encodes CASTEAPHTDTQYF.

The V gene is TRBV2, the J gene TRBJ2-5; 10 positions match TRBD1. Germline CDR1 SNHLY, CDR2 FYNNEI. The CDR3 has 15 amino acids. The J segment lost 4 bases and the V segment lost 5 bases, leaving 7 bases of the junction unmatched. CDR3: CASSPRQGARETQYF. DNA of the CDR3: TGTGCCAGCAGTCCTAGACAGGGGGCAAGAGAGACCCAGTACTTC. The full variable domain, completed using reference TRBV2 and TRBJ2-5, is EPEVTQTPSHQVTQMGQEVILRCVPISNHLYFYWYRQILGQKVEFLVSFYNNEISEKSEIFDDQFSVERPDGSNFTLKIRSTKLEDSAMYFCASSPRQGARETQYFGPGTRLLVL.

The V call is TRBV10-2, the J call TRBJ1-1; unclear D gene. V shed 3 bases and J shed 3 bases, with 5 bases lying between them. CDR3 length: 12 residues. Germline V gives CDR1 WSHSY, CDR2 SAAADI. The CDR3 DNA follows: TGCGCCAGCAGTGACAGGTACACTGAAGCTTTCTTT. Residues: CASSDRYTEAFF.

The chain uses TRBV6-1 and TRBJ2-3; 9 bases line up with TRBD1. Unmatched junction bases numbered 10, after V lost 6 bases and J lost 6 bases. The CDR3 loop spans 15 amino acids. Germline V gives CDR1 MNHNS, CDR2 SASEGT. CDR3 DNA sequence: TGTGCCAGCAGGACCAGACAGGGGGTCTGGGATACGCAGTATTTT. Encoded protein: CASRTRQGVWDTQYF.

The V and J genes are TRBV6-1 and TRBJ2-5, with D perhaps matching TRBD1 (5 bases). The germline V gene encodes CDR1 MNHNS and CDR2 SASEGT. The CDR3 length is 14 residues. V lost 7 bases and J lost 0, with 12 bases in between. CDR3 coding DNA: TGTGCCAGCACCACGACAGCCGACCAAGAGACCCAGTACTTC. Its protein is CASTTTADQETQYF.

The rearrangement links TRBV28 to TRBJ2-7; tentatively, D is TRBD1 (6 bases). V was pared by 7 bases and J by 2 bases, with 15 bases between. CDR1 is MDHEN, CDR2 SYDVKM, per germline. This CDR3 is 14 amino acids long. The CDR3 coding sequence is TGTGCCAGCACCCTCCTCGGGACACCCTACGAGCAGTACTTC. Amino acids: CASTLLGTPYEQYF. Based on the CDR3 plus reference TRBV28 and TRBJ2-7, the full variable domain is DVKVTQSSRYLVKRTGEKVFLECVQDMDHENMFWYRQDPGLGLRLIYFSYDVKMKEKGDIPEGYSVSREKKERFSLILESASTNQTSMYLCASTLLGTPYEQYFGPGTRLTVT.

The CDR3 sequence is CASSLVRGSNQPQHF. CDR3 bases: TGTGCCAGCAGCTTGGTCAGGGGAAGCAATCAGCCCCAGCATTTT. The chain joins TRBV5-8 to TRBJ1-5; D is perhaps TRBD1 (6 bases). CDR3 length equals 15 residues. V dropped 0 bases and J dropped 1 base, with 8 bases sitting between them. Germline-derived CDR1 and CDR2 are SGHTS and YDEGEE.

This chain uses TRBV28 with TRBJ2-2, with a weak D call TRBD2 (5 bases). The CDR3 length is 14 residues. V gave up 3 bases and J gave up 6 bases, with 11 bases separating them. Germline CDR1 and CDR2: MDHEN and SYDVKM. The CDR3 nucleotides read TGTGCCAGCAGTTTGGAGGCAAGGGCCGGGGAGCTGTTTTTT. Protein sequence: CASSLEARAGELFF.

The rearrangement uses TRBV19 and TRBJ1-6; D possibly corresponds to TRBD1 (6 bases). The V end lost 5 bases, the J end lost 14 bases, and 16 bases lay between the germline ends. The length of the CDR3 is 13 residues. The germline V gene encodes CDR1 LNHDA and CDR2 SQIVND (reference sequence). Here the CDR3 DNA reads TGTGCCAGTAGTGACGTCAGGGGTTCTACCCTCCACTTT. Translation: CASSDVRGSTLHF. The full variable domain, rest sourced from reference TRBV19 and TRBJ1-6, is DGGITQSPKYLFRKEGQNVTLSCEQNLNHDAMYWYRQDPGQGLRLIYYSQIVNDFQKGDIAEGYSVSREKKESFPLTVTSAQKNPTAFYLCASSDVRGSTLHFGNGTRLTVT.